This TCR beta chain was identified during a study of T cell repertoires in cytomegalovirus infection. Study in general: Public TCR beta signatures marked donors with CMV infection and the matching HLA.

General study findings and limits: HLA-C-restricted CMV clonotypes gave the most frequent clonotype in two of eight donors. Frequencies of public TCR beta families were cumulated, and this identified carriers of CMV plus the relevant HLA.

This clonotype was seen at least ten times. The target antigen is unknown. TCRdb re-called the reads through MiXCR, storing one row per CDR3 protein. The table has approximately 170,000 distinct CDR3 sequences, 15% to 20% seen once. What was sequenced was CD8+ T cells from PBMCs. The sequence was obtained from a human donor in good health (CMV status not recorded). Some clones in this sample may be carry-over from other donors' samples.

CDR3 protein: CASGDSPNYGYTF. The CDR3 bases are TGTGCCAGCGGGGACAGCCCAAACTATGGCTACACCTTC. The chain joins TRBV6-1 to TRBJ1-2, with TRBD1 identical over 7 bases. CDR3 size: 13 residues. CDR1 is MNHNS, CDR2 SASEGT, per germline. J was trimmed by 2 bases and V by 8 bases; bases with no gene match: 5.